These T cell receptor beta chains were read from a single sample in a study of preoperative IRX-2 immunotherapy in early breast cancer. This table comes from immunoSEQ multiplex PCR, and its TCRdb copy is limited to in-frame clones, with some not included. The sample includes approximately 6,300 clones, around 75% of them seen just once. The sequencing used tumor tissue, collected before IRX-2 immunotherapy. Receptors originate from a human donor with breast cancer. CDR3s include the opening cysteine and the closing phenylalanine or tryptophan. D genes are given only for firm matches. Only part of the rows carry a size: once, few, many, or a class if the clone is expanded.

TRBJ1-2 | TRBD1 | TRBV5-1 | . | CASSSTGGELYGYTF | TGCGCCAGCAGCTCCACAGGGGGGGAACTTTATGGCTACACCTTC
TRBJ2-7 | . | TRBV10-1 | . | CASRLKGFYEQYF | TGCGCCAGCAGGCTAAAGGGGTTCTACGAGCAGTACTTC
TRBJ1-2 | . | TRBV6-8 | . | CASSYNRDYGYTF | TGTGCCAGCAGTTACAATAGGGATTATGGCTACACCTTC
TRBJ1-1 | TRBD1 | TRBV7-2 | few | CASSVYRGTEAFF | TGTGCCAGCAGCGTATACAGGGGAACTGAAGCTTTCTTT
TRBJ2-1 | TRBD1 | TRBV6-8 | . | CASRRQGAYNEQFF | TGTGCCAGCAGACGACAGGGCGCCTACAATGAGCAGTTCTTC
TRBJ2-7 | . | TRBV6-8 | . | CASSYRVSGVYEQYF | TGTGCCAGCAGCTACCGGGTCTCGGGGGTATACGAGCAGTACTTC
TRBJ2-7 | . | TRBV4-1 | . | CASSQDWSGSPYEQYF | TGCGCCAGCAGCCAAGATTGGAGTGGGTCACCGTACGAGCAGTACTTC
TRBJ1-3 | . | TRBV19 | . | CASSITYPGNTIYF | TGTGCCAGTAGTATTACCTACCCTGGAAACACCATATATTTT
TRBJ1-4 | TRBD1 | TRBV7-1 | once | CASSLATGVTNEKLFF | TGTGCCAGCAGCTTAGCAACAGGGGTGACTAATGAAAAACTGTTTTTT
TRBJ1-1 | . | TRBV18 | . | CASRYRALSPGAEAFF | TGTGCCAGCCGATACCGGGCTCTAAGCCCGGGGGCTGAAGCTTTCTTT
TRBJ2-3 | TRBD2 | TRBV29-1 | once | CSVDQRGATDTQYF | TGCAGCGTTGATCAGCGGGGGGCCACAGATACGCAGTATTTT
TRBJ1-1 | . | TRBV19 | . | CASFPTGFGPVGTEAFF | TGTGCCAGCTTCCCCACAGGGTTCGGTCCGGTCGGCACTGAAGCTTTCTTT
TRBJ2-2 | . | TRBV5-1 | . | CASSPQQGRRTGELFF | TGCGCCAGCAGCCCCCAACAGGGACGGCGCACCGGGGAGCTGTTTTTT
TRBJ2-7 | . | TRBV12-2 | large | CASRSFLAGRPYEQYF | TGTGCAAGTCGCTCATTTTTAGCGGGGAGGCCCTACGAGCAGTACTTC
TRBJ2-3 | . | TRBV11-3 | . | CASTRAGGTSTDTQYF | TGTGCCAGCACCCGTGCTGGGGGCACTAGCACAGATACGCAGTATTTT
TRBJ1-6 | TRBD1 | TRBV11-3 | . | CASSLMGQASSYNSPLHF | TGTGCCAGCAGCTTAATGGGACAGGCGAGCTCCTATAATTCACCCCTCCACTTT
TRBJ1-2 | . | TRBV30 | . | CAWSYQNYRAGYTF | TGTGCCTGGAGTTACCAAAACTACAGGGCTGGCTACACCTTC
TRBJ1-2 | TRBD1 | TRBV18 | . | CASSPLGQVGGYTF | TGTGCCAGCTCACCTCTAGGACAGGTGGGTGGCTACACCTTC
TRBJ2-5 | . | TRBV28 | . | CASSSPGGTAGETQYF | TGTGCCAGCAGTTCTCCGGGCGGGACAGCTGGGGAGACCCAGTACTTC
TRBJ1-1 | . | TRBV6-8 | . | CASSYSSRTEAFF | TGTGCCAGCAGTTACTCTTCCCGGACTGAAGCTTTCTTT
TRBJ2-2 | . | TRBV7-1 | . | CASSLNPGANTGELFF | TGTGCCAGCAGCTTAAACCCGGGCGCGAACACCGGGGAGCTGTTTTTT
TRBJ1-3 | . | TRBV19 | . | CASNPSATAGNTIYF | TGTGCCAGCAACCCGTCAGCGACGGCTGGAAACACCATATATTTT
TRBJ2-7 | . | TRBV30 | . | CAWSRKGTWGYEQYF | TGTGCCTGGAGTCGAAAGGGTACTTGGGGCTACGAGCAGTACTTC
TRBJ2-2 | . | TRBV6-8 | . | CASYTNTGELFF | TGTGCCAGCTACACGAACACCGGGGAGCTGTTTTTT
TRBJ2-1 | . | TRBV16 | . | CASSRPGGPNNEQFF | TGTGCCAGCAGCCGACCCGGGGGCCCCAACAATGAGCAGTTCTTC
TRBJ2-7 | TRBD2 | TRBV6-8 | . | CASSPSGGYEQYF | TGTGCCAGCAGTCCTAGCGGGGGTTACGAGCAGTACTTC
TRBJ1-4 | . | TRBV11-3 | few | CASSLAFGGTNEKLFF | TGTGCCAGCAGCTTGGCATTTGGGGGAACTAATGAAAAACTGTTTTTT
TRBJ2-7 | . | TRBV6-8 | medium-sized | CASSYGGKGSYEQYF | TGTGCCAGCAGTTACGGAGGAAAGGGATCCTACGAGCAGTACTTC
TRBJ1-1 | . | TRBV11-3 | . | CASSPHSPQVGTEAFF | TGTGCCAGCAGCCCCCACTCGCCTCAGGTTGGCACTGAAGCTTTCTTT
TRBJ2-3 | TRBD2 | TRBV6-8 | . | CASSRSGGATDTQYF | TGTGCCAGCAGTCGTAGCGGGGGGGCCACAGATACGCAGTATTTT
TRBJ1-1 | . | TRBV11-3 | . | CASSLVGGNTEAFF | TGTGCCAGCAGCTTAGTAGGCGGGAACACTGAAGCTTTCTTT
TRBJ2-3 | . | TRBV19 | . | CASSPYLPTETDTQYF | TGTGCCAGTAGTCCTTACCTACCTACAGAGACAGATACGCAGTATTTT
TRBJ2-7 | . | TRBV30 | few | CAWSQQDSYEQYF | TGTGCCTGGAGTCAACAGGATTCCTACGAGCAGTACTTC
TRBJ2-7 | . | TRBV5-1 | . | CASSVRGTQEGYEQYF | TGCGCCAGCAGCGTACGGGGGACCCAGGAGGGTTACGAGCAGTACTTC
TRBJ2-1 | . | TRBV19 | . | CASSIVPRDQQFF | TGTGCCAGTAGTATAGTTCCCCGGGACCAGCAGTTCTTC
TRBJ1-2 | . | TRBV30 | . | CAWRGTYGYTF | TGTGCCTGGAGAGGGACCTATGGCTACACCTTC
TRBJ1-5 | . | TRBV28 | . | CASSFWPASGSNQPQHF | TGTGCCAGCAGTTTCTGGCCGGCGTCAGGGTCTAATCAGCCCCAGCATTTT
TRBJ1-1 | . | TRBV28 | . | CATSWSGGETEAFF | TGTGCCACCTCGTGGTCGGGGGGCGAAACTGAAGCTTTCTTT
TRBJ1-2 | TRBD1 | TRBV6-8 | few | CAIKGQGALNYGYTF | TGTGCCATCAAGGGGCAGGGGGCCCTAAACTATGGCTACACCTTC
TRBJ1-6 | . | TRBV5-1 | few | CASSPNPLRSSYNSPLHF | TGCGCCAGCAGCCCCAACCCCCTCCGGAGCTCCTATAATTCACCCCTCCACTTT
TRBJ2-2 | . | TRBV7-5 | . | CASSPGTSGPTGELFF | TGTGCCAGCAGCCCAGGGACTAGCGGTCCAACCGGGGAGCTGTTTTTT
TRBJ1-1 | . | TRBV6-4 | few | CASSSPAEAFF | TGTGCCAGCAGTTCCCCGGCTGAAGCTTTCTTT
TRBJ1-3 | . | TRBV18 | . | CASSQQRGSGNTIYF | TGTGCCAGCTCACAACAGAGGGGGTCTGGAAACACCATATATTTT